One sample yielded the 19 T cell receptor beta chains listed below, sequenced in a study of blood T cell repertoires in COVID-19. Clones were read by immunoSEQ multiplex PCR, and TCRdb kept only the in-frame ones, dropping some. The table shows 130,000 to 150,000 clones, with about four fifths occurring only once. Input material: peripheral blood. These receptors came from a man in his 70s who had recovered from COVID-19.

This clone was observed a single time. The chain is built from TRBV5-1 and TRBJ2-7, with D possibly matching TRBD1 (8 bases). The CDR3 totals 15 residues. CDR1 and CDR2 (germline): SGHRS, YFSETQ. Trimming shortened V by 4 bases and J by 4 bases, and 18 bases separated the two germline ends. The DNA of the CDR3 is TGCGCCAGCAGCCGGGAGGCAGGGGGCGGGTACGAGCAGTACTTC. Amino acid sequence: CASSREAGGGYEQYF.

V gene TRBV7-9 combines with J gene TRBJ1-2; D is ambiguous. The V and J ends lost 1 base and 2 bases respectively, with 11 bases between them. CDR3 size: 15 residues. Germline V CDR1 and CDR2: SEHNR, FQNEAQ (reference sequence). Here the CDR3 DNA reads TGTGCCAGCAGCTTAGGGATCGCAGGCAACTATGGCTACACCTTC. Translation gives CASSLGIAGNYGYTF.

In this sample, this clone turned up a few times. The chain couples TRBV10-1 to TRBJ2-7, with 9 positions matching TRBD2. J gave up 4 bases and V 2 bases, and 3 bases lay outside the gene matches. CDR1 is WNHNN, CDR2 SYGVQD, per germline (reference sequence). This CDR3 is built from 14 residues. Here the CDR3 reads CASSEGTSRYEQYF. CDR3 sequence (DNA): TGCGCCAGCAGTGAGGGGACTAGCAGGTACGAGCAGTACTTC.

This chain uses TRBV11-2 with TRBJ2-7; D is ambiguous. The CDR3 is 13 amino acids. CDR1 SGHAT and CDR2 FQNNGV come from the germline V gene. The ends were cut back, 1 base at V and 3 bases at J, with 7 bases in the middle. In DNA form, the CDR3 reads TGTGCCAGCAGCTTAGTAGCTAGCTACGAGCAGTACTTC. Translation: CASSLVASYEQYF. The full variable domain, with the rest looked up from reference TRBV11-2 and TRBJ2-7, is EAGVAQSPRYKIIEKRQSVAFWCNPISGHATLYWYQQILGQGPKLLIQFQNNGVVDDSQLPKDRFSAERLKGVDSTLKIQPAKLEDSAVYLCASSLVASYEQYFGPGTRLTVT.

The V gene is TRBV5-1, the J gene TRBJ1-4; the D is unclear. Germline CDR1 and CDR2: SGHRS and YFSETQ. Deletions cut 0 bases from V and 1 base from J, with 7 bases between. This CDR3 is built from 15 residues. CDR3 DNA sequence: TGCGCCAGCAGCTTGGACTATAAAACTAATGAAAAACTGTTTTTT. Its protein is CASSLDYKTNEKLFF.

The V gene is TRBV10-2, the J gene TRBJ2-1; TRBD2 aligns across 7 bases. CDR1 is WSHSY, CDR2 SAAADI, per germline. The junction had 11 bases not matched to a gene; V was cut back by 3 bases and J by 3 bases. This CDR3 is 17 amino acids long. The CDR3 DNA reads as TGCGCCAGCAGTGACAGCGGGGCTCCGGGAGGCTACAATGAGCAGTTCTTC. Its protein product is CASSDSGAPGGYNEQFF.

V usage is TRBV12-3 or TRBV12-4 and J usage is TRBJ1-1; D is unclear. The CDR3 length is 13 residues. V was clipped by 8 bases and J by 1 base, with 11 bases between them. The chain's CDR3 is CASVQAANTEAFF. In DNA form, the CDR3 reads TGTGCCAGCGTTCAAGCCGCGAACACTGAAGCTTTCTTT.

The V gene is TRBV12-5, the J gene TRBJ2-7, with TRBD1 matching 10 bases. V shed 6 bases and J 3 bases; nucleotides not matched to a gene: 8. The CDR3 length is 15 residues. Germline loops: CDR1 LGHNT, CDR2 FRNRAP. The CDR3, as DNA: TGTGCTAGTGGCCAGGACAGGGGGGTGTTCTACGAGCAGTACTTC. This codes for CASGQDRGVFYEQYF.

CDR3 DNA sequence: TGCGCCAGCAAAAGGGGCGAGAACACCGGGGAGCTGTTTTTT. It is translated as CASKRGENTGELFF. V gene TRBV5-1 combines with J gene TRBJ2-2; weak D call: TRBD1 (5 bases). CDR3 length: 14 amino acids. Germline CDR1 and CDR2: SGHRS and YFSETQ. Trimming left V 6 bases short and J 1 base short, with 10 bases between.

The chain is built from TRBV6-6 and TRBJ2-1, with TRBD1 as a possible D gene (8 bases). V gave up 0 bases and J gave up 9 bases, with 15 bases separating them. The CDR3 extends over 15 amino acids. The germline V gene encodes CDR1 MNHNY and CDR2 SVGAGI (reference sequence). Here the CDR3 reads CASSYSAGGGGEQFF. The DNA of the CDR3 is TGTGCCAGCAGTTACTCGGCAGGGGGCGGGGGTGAGCAGTTCTTC.

The V and J genes are TRBV6-5 and TRBJ1-2, with TRBD1 matching 8 bases. The CDR3 totals 16 residues. From germline, CDR1 is MNHEY and CDR2 SVGAGI. The J segment lost 4 bases and the V segment lost 0 bases, leaving 7 bases of the junction unmatched. The CDR3 is CASSYSNRQGAYGYTF. In nucleotides, the CDR3 is TGTGCCAGCAGTTACTCGAACCGCCAGGGGGCCTATGGCTACACCTTC.

CDR3 amino acids: CASSLATSYNEQFF. CDR3 bases: TGCGCCAGCAGCTTGGCGACTAGCTACAATGAGCAGTTCTTC. The chain couples TRBV5-1 to TRBJ2-1; D may be TRBD2 (6 bases). Germline CDR1 SGHRS, CDR2 YFSETQ. Trimming cost V 0 bases and J 3 bases, with 7 bases left between them. The CDR3 is made up of 14 amino acids.

The J gene is TRBJ2-1, the V gene TRBV19, with a possible D match to TRBD2 (6 bases). Germline CDR1 is LNHDA and CDR2 is SQIVND (reference sequence). Between the trimmed V and J ends, which lost 6 bases and 5 bases, there was a span of 11 bases. CDR3 length: 13 residues. The CDR3 DNA follows: TGTGCCAGTAGGGGCGGGGCGAACAATGAGCAGTTCTTC. It is translated as CASRGGANNEQFF.

The sample holds a few counts of this clone. The chain is built from TRBV6-7 and TRBJ2-3; D is undetermined. TRBV6-7 is given ORF status, its function remaining uncertain. Trimming removed 11 bases at V and 3 bases at J, with 12 bases between. The CDR3 runs 12 residues. The CDR3 bases are TGTGCCGACTCTCACCCGACAGATACGCAGTATTTT. Encoded protein: CADSHPTDTQYF.

J is TRBJ2-1 and V is TRBV7-6; TRBD2 matches at 14 bases. CDR1 is SGHVS, CDR2 FNYEAQ, per germline. The CDR3 loop spans 16 amino acids. V shed 2 bases and J 5 bases; nucleotides not matched to a gene: 2. This CDR3 reads CASSLWGLAGDNEQFF. CDR3 sequence (DNA): TGTGCCAGCAGCTTATGGGGACTAGCGGGAGACAATGAGCAGTTCTTC.

A single count supports this clone. The chain has TRBV4-2 and TRBJ2-1, with 8 bases that match TRBD2. Germline trimming cut 6 bases from V and 2 bases from J; bases unmatched to any gene: 12. Germline-derived CDR1 and CDR2 are LGHNA and YNFKEQ. There are 17 residues in the CDR3. The chain's CDR3 is CASRPTGPSGPYNEQFF. DNA for the CDR3: TGTGCCAGCAGACCAACTGGTCCTAGCGGGCCCTACAATGAGCAGTTCTTC.

J is TRBJ2-2 and V is TRBV4-1, with D possibly matching TRBD2 (6 bases). Germline assignment: CDR1 MGHRA and CDR2 YSYEKL. V gave up 0 bases and J gave up 3 bases, with 17 bases separating them. CDR3 length: 18 residues. The CDR3 loop reads CASSQDPSSGLHTGELFF. The CDR3 DNA reads as TGCGCCAGCAGCCAAGATCCTTCCTCGGGACTCCACACCGGGGAGCTGTTTTTT.

V and J are TRBV5-6 and TRBJ2-2; no clear D. The V end was cut by 6 bases, the J end by 5 bases, with 29 bases between. CDR1 is SGHDT and CDR2 is YYEEEE in the germline V gene. The CDR3 is 19 amino acids. DNA of the CDR3: TGTGCCAGCACCCCTCAAGCGCCTACCCTTATTAGAGGAACCGGGGAGCTGTTTTTT. It codes for CASTPQAPTLIRGTGELFF.

The chain combines TRBV3-1 (or the pseudogene TRBV3-2) with TRBJ2-7; the match to TRBD2 covers 7 bases. The CDR3 loop spans 14 amino acids. Per the germline V gene, CDR1 is LGHDT and CDR2 is YNNKEL (reference sequence). V was pared by 1 base and J by 6 bases, with 6 bases of the junction left unmatched. The CDR3 nucleotides read TGTGCCAGCAGCCAAGCGGGGGGAATCGGCGAGCAGTACTTC. Translating it yields CASSQAGGIGEQYF.